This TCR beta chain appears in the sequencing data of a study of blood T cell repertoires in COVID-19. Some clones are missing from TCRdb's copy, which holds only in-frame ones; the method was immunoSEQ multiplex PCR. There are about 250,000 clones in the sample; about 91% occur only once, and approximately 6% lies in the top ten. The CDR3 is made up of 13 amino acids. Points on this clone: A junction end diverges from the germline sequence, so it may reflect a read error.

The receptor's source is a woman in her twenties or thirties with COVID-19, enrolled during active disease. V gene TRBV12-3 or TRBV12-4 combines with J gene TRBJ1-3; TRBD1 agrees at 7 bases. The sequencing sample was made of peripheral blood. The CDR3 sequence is CASRVTTGNVPTF. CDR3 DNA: TGTGCCAGCAGGGTGACGACAGGGAACGTCCCCACGTTT.